This T cell receptor (beta chain) was recovered during a study of cytomegalovirus exposure and HLA in healthy donors. General observations from the study: Some TCR beta chains (more than 150 of them) were listed as cytomegalovirus-associated.

TCRdb's copy holds only in-frame clones and misses some; the assay was immunoSEQ multiplex PCR. This sample carries around 140,000 clones, about 87% of them seen once, and the ten largest clones take under 9%. Concerning this clone: Its cognate antigen is unknown.

J lost 7 bases, V lost 4 bases, and 1 base had no gene match. CDR3 length equals 12 residues. Germline V lookup: CDR1 SNHLY, CDR2 FYNNEI. Separation from the approximately 690-subject first cohort characterized the roughly 130-subject validation cohort, to which the donors belonged. The receptor comes from a man aged 18 to 30 in good health and CMV-seropositive. Sequencing used PBMCs. The chain recombines TRBV2 with TRBJ2-1; 7 bases match TRBD2. The CDR3 DNA follows: TGTGCCAGCAGTGGCGGGAGTAATGAGCAGTTCTTC. Amino acid sequence: CASSGGSNEQFF. Using reference TRBV2 and TRBJ2-1 for the parts outside the CDR3, the full variable domain is EPEVTQTPSHQVTQMGQEVILRCVPISNHLYFYWYRQILGQKVEFLVSFYNNEISEKSEIFDDQFSVERPDGSNFTLKIRSTKLEDSAMYFCASSGGSNEQFFGPGTRLTVL.